The 25 T cell receptor beta chains below come from one sample, sequenced in a study of blood T cell repertoires in COVID-19. Sequencing was performed with immunoSEQ multiplex PCR; in TCRdb, only in-frame clones are kept and a portion is missing. The data show some 30,000 clones, with 89% seen just once and roughly 4% held by the top ten. Material: peripheral blood. The receptors originated from a human donor in a cohort sampled during active COVID-19.

This chain links TRBV19 with TRBJ2-3; 14 bases fit TRBD2. Germline V gene sequence: CDR1 LNHDA, CDR2 SQIVND (reference sequence). CDR3 length equals 19 residues. With V trimmed by 5 bases and J by 4 bases, 14 bases remained unmatched. CDR3: CASSSNPGLAGALPDTQYF. In DNA form, the CDR3 reads TGTGCCAGTAGTTCCAACCCGGGACTAGCGGGGGCCTTACCAGATACGCAGTATTTT.

The rearrangement uses TRBV2 and TRBJ2-1; 7 bases match TRBD1. The V gene's germline CDR1 is SNHLY and CDR2 FYNNEI. CDR3 length equals 13 residues. V shed 9 bases and J 2 bases; nucleotides not matched to a gene: 4. The DNA for the CDR3 is TGTGCCAGTACAGGGGTCACCTACAATGAGCAGTTCTTC. This codes for CASTGVTYNEQFF.

V usage is TRBV7-6 and J usage is TRBJ2-1, with D uncertain. This CDR3 is built from 13 residues. Germline V CDR1 and CDR2: SGHVS, FNYEAQ. V was clipped by 3 bases and J by 8 bases, with 11 bases between them. CDR3: CASSFQPSDEQFF. CDR3 sequence (DNA): TGTGCCAGCAGCTTCCAACCTTCGGATGAGCAGTTCTTC.

The gene calls are TRBV6-6 and TRBJ2-1, with D tentatively TRBD2 (5 bases). Per the germline V gene, CDR1 is MNHNY and CDR2 is SVGAGI (reference sequence). CDR3 length: 12 amino acids. V gave up 5 bases and J gave up 9 bases, with 11 bases separating them. For the CDR3, the DNA is TGTGCCAGCAGTCGGCTAGCCGCTGAGCAGTTCTTC. As protein: CASSRLAAEQFF.

This clone showed up just once. V usage is TRBV10-3 and J usage is TRBJ2-7; D possibly corresponds to TRBD1 (6 bases). This CDR3 spans 12 amino acids. CDR1 is ENHRY and CDR2 is SYGVKD in the germline V gene. Trimming stripped 6 bases from V and 3 bases from J, with 9 bases between. The CDR3 region has the DNA TGTGCCATCAGCGGACAGAACTACGAGCAGTACTTC. It is translated as CAISGQNYEQYF.

The V gene is TRBV5-4, the J gene TRBJ2-2; the D gene is possibly TRBD2 (6 bases). Per the germline V gene, CDR1 is SGHNT and CDR2 is YYREEE (reference sequence). The V gene lost 5 bases and the J gene lost 5 bases, with 13 bases spanning the gap. The CDR3 covers 14 residues. CDR3 bases: TGTGCCAGCAGACCTTGGGCGGGGACCGGGGAGCTGTTTTTT. Translated, it gives CASRPWAGTGELFF.

The rearrangement joins TRBV5-6 to TRBJ2-5; D is undetermined. Germline assignment: CDR1 SGHDT and CDR2 YYEEEE. V was shortened by 2 bases and J by 5 bases, with 4 bases between the two germline ends. There are 11 residues in the CDR3. CDR3 sequence (DNA): TGTGCCAGCAGCTTTGGCGAGACCCAGTACTTC. Its translation is CASSFGETQYF.

The chain carries TRBV2 and TRBJ2-2; a weak D match, TRBD2 (5 bases). Germline assignment: CDR1 SNHLY and CDR2 FYNNEI. V shed 6 bases and J shed 5 bases, with 19 bases lying between them. The CDR3 runs 16 residues. The CDR3 region is CASRESLTRGTGELFF. Here the CDR3 DNA reads TGTGCCAGCAGGGAGTCCCTGACCCGGGGAACCGGGGAGCTGTTTTTT.

This clone was seen a handful of times. The V gene is TRBV7-3, the J gene TRBJ2-3; 9 nucleotides line up with TRBD2. Germline V gene data show CDR1 as SGHTA and CDR2 as FQGTGA. V gave up 2 bases and J gave up 4 bases; unmatched junction bases: 4. The CDR3 sequence is 15 residues long. The CDR3 here is CASSLGGGAPDTQYF. In nucleotides, the CDR3 is TGTGCCAGCAGCTTAGGCGGGGGGGCCCCAGATACGCAGTATTTT.

The rearrangement joins TRBV3-1 (or the pseudogene TRBV3-2) to TRBJ1-6; D is undetermined. Trimming removed 7 bases from V and 10 bases from J, with 14 bases in between. Germline values: CDR1 LGHDT, CDR2 YNNKEL (reference sequence). The CDR3 is 13 residues long. CDR3 sequence (DNA): TGTGCCAGCACCCACCTTCTAACCTCACCCCTCCACTTT. This translates into CASTHLLTSPLHF.

This chain joins TRBV6-5 and TRBJ2-1; 11 bases match TRBD2. V lost 7 bases, J lost 9 bases, and 8 bases stayed unmatched. This CDR3 spans 14 amino acids. Germline V gives CDR1 MNHEY, CDR2 SVGAGI. CDR3 coding DNA: TGTGCCAGCAATATAGCGGGGGGGCAGGGTGAGCAGTTCTTC. Amino acid sequence: CASNIAGGQGEQFF.

The chain is built from TRBV7-3 and TRBJ2-3, with D possibly being TRBD2 (5 bases). The CDR3 sequence is 14 residues long. With 4 bases removed from V and 3 bases from J, the gap between germline ends came to 11 bases. CDR1 and CDR2 from the germline V gene are SGHTA and FQGTGA. The CDR3, as DNA: TGTGCCAGCAGCTATGGGAGTGGGACAGATACGCAGTATTTT. Translation gives CASSYGSGTDTQYF.

The chain recombines TRBV7-2 with TRBJ1-1; D is perhaps TRBD1 (6 bases). The V end lost 1 base, the J end lost 0 bases, and 9 bases lay between the germline ends. Germline lookup yields CDR1 SGHTA and CDR2 FQGNSA. The CDR3 is made up of 15 amino acids. This chain's CDR3 is CASSLVNRVNTEAFF. The CDR3 nucleotides read TGTGCCAGCAGCTTAGTCAACAGGGTGAACACTGAAGCTTTCTTT.

V gene TRBV10-3 combines with J gene TRBJ2-2, with TRBD2 as a possible D gene (5 bases). Trimming took off 1 base at V and 1 base at J, with 7 bases between the two ends. This CDR3 spans 15 amino acids. Germline V gene sequence: CDR1 ENHRY, CDR2 SYGVKD. The CDR3 protein is CAISELARNTGELFF. The CDR3 nucleotides are TGTGCCATCAGTGAGTTAGCGCGGAACACCGGGGAGCTGTTTTTT.

This CDR3 is CASRLAGVRNEQFF. CDR3 DNA: TGTGCCAGTAGGTTAGCGGGGGTTAGGAATGAGCAGTTCTTC. The chain joins TRBV19 to TRBJ2-1, with 9 bases identical to TRBD2. V was pared by 6 bases and J by 7 bases, with 7 bases of the junction left unmatched. The germline CDR1 and CDR2 sequences are LNHDA and SQIVND (reference sequence). The CDR3 runs to 14 residues.

The V call is TRBV9, the J call TRBJ2-6, with D tentatively TRBD1 (5 bases). Germline CDR1 SGDLS, CDR2 YYNGEE. This CDR3 spans 15 amino acids. The V end was cut by 0 bases, the J end by 7 bases, with 11 bases between. The CDR3 loop reads CASSVGQGRANVLTF. In nucleotides, the CDR3 is TGTGCCAGCAGCGTAGGTCAGGGTAGAGCCAACGTCCTGACTTTC.

This chain links TRBV5-1 with TRBJ1-1; 8 nucleotides align to TRBD1. V lost 4 bases to trimming and J lost 3 bases; unmatched junction nucleotides: 8. The germline gives CDR1 SGHRS, CDR2 YFSETQ. The CDR3 runs to 15 residues. CDR3 region: CASSPQGARDTEAFF. The CDR3 nucleotides read TGCGCCAGCAGCCCGCAGGGGGCTCGGGACACTGAAGCTTTCTTT.

The genes are TRBV5-6 and TRBJ2-3; 7 bases match TRBD2. CDR3 size: 14 residues. The V gene end was trimmed by 1 base and the J gene end by 4 bases; junction bases not matched to a gene: 3. Germline V gene sequence: CDR1 SGHDT, CDR2 YYEEEE. In nucleotides, the CDR3 is TGTGCCAGCAGCTTGTACCGGGAGGCAGATACGCAGTATTTT. Translating it yields CASSLYREADTQYF.

J is TRBJ2-7 and V is TRBV11-1; TRBD1 matches 10 bases. This CDR3 comprises 14 residues. V lost 1 base, J lost 4 bases, and 1 base stayed unmatched. CDR1 is SGHAT and CDR2 is FQDESV in the germline V gene (reference sequence). The CDR3 coding sequence is TGTGCCAGCAGCTTAGGACAGGGGGCTTACGAGCAGTACTTC. It yields the protein CASSLGQGAYEQYF.

In regard to this clone: Germline is not matched at one junction end, which may reflect a read error. The rearrangement uses TRBV11-2 and TRBJ2-5; TRBD1 is a possible D gene (5 bases). This CDR3 has 13 residues. Germline CDR1 SGHAT, CDR2 FQNNGV. CDR3 coding DNA: TGTGCCAGCAGCAGGTCAGGGCAAGAGGCCCAGTACTTC. This translates into CASSRSGQEAQYF.

This clone was counted only a few times. The DNA is left out, because the CDR3 cannot be placed on it with certainty; the CDR3 is given as TCRdb lists it. The chain has TRBV7-9 and TRBJ1-2; whether TRBD1, the table's D call, matches the DNA was not checked. CDR1 and CDR2 (germline): SEHNR, FQNEAQ (reference sequence). A total of 14 residues make up the CDR3, ends included. CDR3 protein: CASSPWGQGSLGTF.

In its sample, this clone was seen a few times. V and J are TRBV29-1 and TRBJ1-1; D is ambiguous. The CDR3 length is 12 residues. V shed 4 bases and J shed 4 bases, with 10 bases lying between them. Germline V gene sequence: CDR1 SQVTM, CDR2 ANQGSEA. The CDR3 DNA reads as TGCAGCGTTGGAAGGGAGGGCACTGAAGCTTTCTTT. Residues: CSVGREGTEAFF.

Remarks on this clone: Other DNA sequences within the sample encode an identical CDR3. The chain joins TRBV20-1 to TRBJ2-7, with D unresolved. From germline, CDR1 is DFQATT and CDR2 SNEGSKA (reference sequence). V dropped 5 bases and J dropped 5 bases, with 10 bases sitting between them. CDR3 size: 11 residues. CDR3: CSASSGHEQYF. Written as DNA, the CDR3 is TGCAGTGCTTCTTCAGGCCACGAGCAGTACTTC.

In its sample, this clone was seen a few times. This chain joins TRBV5-1 and TRBJ2-7; 7 bases match TRBD1. The V gene's germline CDR1 is SGHRS and CDR2 YFSETQ. The ends lost 6 bases at V and 3 bases at J; junction bases unmatched: 9. The CDR3 sequence is 14 residues long. The CDR3 is CASTPGGQFYEQYF. The DNA of the CDR3 is TGCGCCAGCACCCCAGGGGGACAGTTCTACGAGCAGTACTTC.

The genes are TRBV11-2 and TRBJ2-1; D may be TRBD1 (6 bases). The CDR3 runs 15 residues. CDR1 is SGHAT and CDR2 is FQNNGV in the germline V gene. V lost 1 base and J 8 bases, leaving 15 bases between the germline ends. The CDR3 loop reads CASSLAQGLLYEQFF. The CDR3 nucleotides are TGTGCCAGCAGCTTAGCGCAGGGGTTATTATATGAGCAGTTCTTC.